This TCR beta chain appears in the sequencing data of a study of shared clonotypes between healthy human individuals. Study overall: Samples came from a couple of female and a few male donors aged 18 to 49.

Findings and limits, study-wide: Generally, naive subsets came out with larger estimated richness than memory subsets. The study's rarefaction showed incomplete sorted-subset sequencing despite large depth.

Original processing methods: ImmunoSEQ only sent back junction sequences with no quality scores, so filtering was done differently. Using immunoSEQ multiplex PCR, the repertoire was profiled, and TCRdb retains in-frame clones only, with some absent. V and J calls plus clone size are reproduced from that table; the DNA served to infer D and trimming. The sample holds under 1,100,000 clones, around 78% seen once. The germline V gene encodes CDR1 MNHEY and CDR2 SMNVEV (reference sequence). Deletions cut 5 bases from V and 5 bases from J, with 8 bases between. The CDR3 is 12 residues long. In the case of this clone: Antigen specificity is unknown. Other DNA variants within this sample encode the same CDR3.

The chain couples TRBV27 to TRBJ2-3; D might be TRBD2 (5 bases). The material sequenced was memory CD4+ T cells from PBMCs. Subset specified: CD45RA-negative fraction. This TCR derives from a man aged 18 to 30 in good health. Some clones in this sample may be carry-over from other donors' samples. The CDR3 bases are TGTGCCAGCAGTCTTGAGGGAGATACGCAGTATTTT. It codes for CASSLEGDTQYF.